Reported below is one T cell receptor (beta chain). The data were produced by immunoSEQ multiplex PCR, yet TCRdb's version contains in-frame clones alone and is incomplete. The table has over 120,000 clones, approximately 88% seen once; the top ten hold approximately 1.8%. The data derive from a study of blood T cell repertoires in COVID-19. As for the study in general: There were acute and convalescent COVID-19 samples, and they came from the United States, Italy and Spain. Sample material is recorded as cDNA or gDNA derived from T cells, B-cell-depleted T cells, or PBMCs.

The CDR3 contains 15 residues. V shed 5 bases and J 0 bases; nucleotides not matched to a gene: 5. Germline CDR1 reads MDHEN; CDR2 reads SYDVKM. Sequenced input: peripheral blood. This TCR came from a man aged 70 or older with acute or convalescent COVID-19. V and J are TRBV28 and TRBJ1-1; 8 bases agree with TRBD1. In DNA, the CDR3 is TGTGCCAGCAGTGTTGGACAGGGATTGAACACTGAAGCTTTCTTT. Translating it yields CASSVGQGLNTEAFF.